What follows are 2 T cell receptor beta chains derived from one specimen sequenced in a study of T cells in Graves' hyperthyroidism and ophthalmopathy. RNA transcripts provided the source from which TCR beta CDR3 regions were amplified. The primer set for the first-round RT-PCR of the TCR CDR3 was HTBI. MiXCR was run by TCRdb on the multiplex PCR reads, yielding one entry per CDR3 protein. The sample shows about 180,000 distinct CDR3 sequences, around 15% of them seen only once. Sequencing used blood. The receptors shown here come from a woman aged 50 to 65 with Graves' hyperthyroidism.

A remark on this clonotype: This may stem from a read error, because a much larger clone lies one nucleotide away. The chain carries TRBV7-6 and TRBJ2-1, with D possibly matching TRBD2 (6 bases). V was trimmed by 3 bases and J by 11 bases, leaving 20 bases between them. The germline CDR1 and CDR2 sequences are SGHVS and FNYEAQ. The CDR3 runs 15 residues. The CDR3: CASSFDGPPGDKQFF. The CDR3 bases are TGTGCCAGCAGCTTTGACGGACCTCCGGGAGATAAGCAGTTCTTC.

This clonotype came up many times. The rearrangement uses TRBV7-9 and TRBJ2-5; weak D call: TRBD2 (6 bases). There are 15 residues in the CDR3. Germline V gene data show CDR1 as SEHNR and CDR2 as FQNEAQ (reference sequence). V was cut by 2 bases and J by 2 bases, with 12 bases left in between. This CDR3 is CASSLPLATQETQYF. In nucleotides, the CDR3 is TGTGCCAGCAGCTTACCGCTAGCGACTCAAGAGACCCAGTACTTC. Full variable domain (remainder filled in from reference TRBV7-9 and TRBJ2-5): DTGVSQNPRHKITKRGQNVTFRCDPISEHNRLYWYRQTLGQGPEFLTYFQNEAQLEKSRLLSDRFSAERPKGSFSTLEIQRTEQGDSAMYLCASSLPLATQETQYFGPGTRLLVL.